This TCR beta chain originates from a study of cytomegalovirus exposure and HLA in healthy donors. The J segment lost 0 bases and the V segment lost 6 bases, leaving 4 bases of the junction unmatched. The CDR3 sequence is 14 residues long. CDR1 and CDR2 (germline): LNHDA, SQIVND (reference sequence). Unrecorded immune exposure was likely among donors, who were nominally healthy when sampled. Primers for the PCR totalled 60 Vbeta and 13 Jbeta. Only in-frame clones appear in the TCRdb table, and some are missing; sequencing was by immunoSEQ multiplex PCR. The sample yields roughly 130,000 clones, about 80% seen once.

The J gene is TRBJ2-7, the V gene TRBV19; 8 nucleotides align to TRBD2. This TCR was recovered from a man aged 25 to 45 in good health and CMV-seronegative. Sequenced sample: PBMCs. CDR3 nucleotides: TGTGCCAGTAGCCCAGGGACTAGCTCCTACGAGCAGTACTTC. Its translation: CASSPGTSSYEQYF.